This T cell receptor (beta chain) was retrieved from a study of T-cell reconstitution after alpha-beta-depleted transplantation in children. Findings of the study overall: It was newly produced T cells that mostly accounted for T-cell counts and diversity one year after transplant.

Germline lookup yields CDR1 MGHRA and CDR2 YSYEKL. The ends were cut back, 0 bases at V and 1 base at J, with 3 bases in the middle. There are 13 residues in the CDR3. Using unique molecular identifiers, the investigators prepared the TCRbeta library. TCRdb reprocessed the PCR reads via MiXCR and lists one record per CDR3 protein. The repertoire holds hundreds of thousands of distinct CDR3 sequences, with roughly 8.2% as singletons. This clonotype was detected ten times or more. Its antigen is currently unknown. V gene TRBV4-1 combines with J gene TRBJ1-1; D is unresolved. The specimen comprised peripheral blood, sampled 360 days after TCRalphabeta/CD19-depleted stem cell transplant. The clonotype was recovered from a female patient aged 2-15 years who had a stem cell transplant for Fanconi anemia, so the T cells may come from the graft donor. This chain's CDR3 is CASSQEKNTEAFF. CDR3 nucleotide sequence: TGCGCCAGCAGCCAAGAGAAGAACACTGAAGCTTTCTTT.